The clone carrying this T cell receptor beta chain was detected only once. This entry belongs to a study of blood T cell repertoires in COVID-19. The CDR3 loop spans 15 amino acids. V gave up 4 bases and J gave up 6 bases; unmatched junction bases: 4. Germline V gene sequence: CDR1 LGHNA, CDR2 YSLEER. Enrollees, roughly 18 to 90 years old, lived in about two dozen US areas. Method: immunoSEQ multiplex PCR; TCRdb's copy keeps in-frame clones and lacks some. The table shows fewer than 250,000 clones, with roughly 90% occurring only once. Sequenced: PBMCs or T cells enriched from blood (not recorded which). The TCR originated in a woman aged 25 to 39 with acute COVID-19. The chain links TRBV4-3 to TRBJ1-5; 12 nucleotides line up with TRBD1. CDR3: CASSRGQGASQPQHF. In DNA form, the CDR3 reads TGCGCCAGCAGCCGGGGACAGGGGGCCTCTCAGCCCCAGCATTTT.